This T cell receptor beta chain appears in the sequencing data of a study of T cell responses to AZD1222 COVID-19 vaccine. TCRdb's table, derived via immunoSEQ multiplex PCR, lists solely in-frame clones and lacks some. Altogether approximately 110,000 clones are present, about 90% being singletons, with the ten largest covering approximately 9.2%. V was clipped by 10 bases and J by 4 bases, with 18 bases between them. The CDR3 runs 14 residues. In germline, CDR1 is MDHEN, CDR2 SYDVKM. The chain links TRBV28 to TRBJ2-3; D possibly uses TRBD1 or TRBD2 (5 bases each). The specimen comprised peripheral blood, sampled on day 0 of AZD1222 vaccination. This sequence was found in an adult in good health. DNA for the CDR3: TGTGCCACACTGGGGCCGGGAAGCGCAGATACGCAGTATTTT. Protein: CATLGPGSADTQYF.